What follows is one T cell receptor (beta chain) and its context. V lost 3 bases and J lost 7, with 12 bases in between. Germline V lookup: CDR1 SGHDN, CDR2 FVKESK. This CDR3 spans 14 amino acids. The sample comes from a study of CD8 T cells in Susac syndrome. An input of roughly 0.5 to 1 ug of RNA was subjected to reverse transcription using random hexamers. TCRdb recomputed calls from the immunoSEQ multiplex PCR reads with MiXCR, one row per CDR3 protein. This sample has about 180,000 distinct CDR3 sequences; 90% to 95% occur once, and the top ten carry around 0.095%. The sequenced sample was CD4+ T cells from PBMCs. The clonotype originates from a human donor with Susac syndrome. V usage is TRBV14 and J usage is TRBJ2-2; D is possibly TRBD1 (6 bases). CDR3 sequence (DNA): TGTGCCAGCAGCCAGGGGGCATTTCTCGGGGAGCTGTTTTTT. Translation gives CASSQGAFLGELFF.